The next 3 T cell receptor beta chains were all read from a single sample in a study of blood T cell repertoires in COVID-19. Profiling relied on immunoSEQ multiplex PCR, and the TCRdb table lists in-frame clones only, not all of them. The sample lists more than 130,000 clones, roughly 80% occurring once. Material for sequencing was peripheral blood. The receptors were sampled from a human donor in a cohort sampled during active COVID-19.

J is TRBJ2-2 and V is TRBV5-4; 8 bases are shared with TRBD2. Germline V gene lookup returns CDR1 SGHNT and CDR2 YYREEE (reference sequence). With 0 bases clipped from V and 5 bases from J, the junction kept 6 bases outside the gene matches. The CDR3 runs to 16 residues. The CDR3 loop reads CASSLGGGSDTGELFF. CDR3 nucleotide sequence: TGTGCCAGCAGCTTGGGCGGGGGGAGTGATACCGGGGAGCTGTTTTTT.

The chain employs TRBV6-5 and TRBJ1-1; 9 nucleotides line up with TRBD1. The CDR3 loop spans 14 amino acids. Germline V gene data show CDR1 as MNHEY and CDR2 as SVGAGI. J was trimmed by 6 bases and V by 7 bases; bases with no gene match: 9. Written as DNA, the CDR3 is TGTGCCAGCACCTTTGACAGGGGGACATCTGAAGCTTTCTTT. This sequence encodes CASTFDRGTSEAFF.

V usage is TRBV5-1 and J usage is TRBJ2-3; perhaps TRBD2 as D (6 bases). Trimming left V 0 bases short and J 1 base short, with 15 bases between. This CDR3 region has 17 residues. Germline loops: CDR1 SGHRS, CDR2 YFSETQ. CDR3 in amino acids: CASSLVLAATRTDTQYF. The CDR3 DNA sequence: TGCGCCAGCAGCTTGGTACTAGCAGCAACTCGCACAGATACGCAGTATTTT.